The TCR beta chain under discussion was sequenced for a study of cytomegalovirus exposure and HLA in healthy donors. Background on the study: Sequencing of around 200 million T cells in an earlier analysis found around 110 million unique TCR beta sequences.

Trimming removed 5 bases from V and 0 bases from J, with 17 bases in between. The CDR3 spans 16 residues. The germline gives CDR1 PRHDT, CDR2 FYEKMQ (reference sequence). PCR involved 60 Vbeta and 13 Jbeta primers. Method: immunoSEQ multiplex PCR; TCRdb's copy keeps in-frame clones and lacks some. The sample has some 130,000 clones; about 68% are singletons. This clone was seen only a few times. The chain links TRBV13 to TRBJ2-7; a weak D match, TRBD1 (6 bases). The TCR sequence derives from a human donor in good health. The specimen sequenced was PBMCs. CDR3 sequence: CASSLSPRGTSYEQYF. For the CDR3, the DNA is TGTGCCAGCAGCCTATCCCCCAGGGGAACCTCCTACGAGCAGTACTTC.